Listed below are T cell receptor beta chains from one sample, sequenced in a study of human T cells and chemical hapten exposure. TCRdb recomputed calls from the RACE reads with MiXCR, one row per CDR3 protein. This table holds over 85,000 distinct CDR3 sequences, about a tenth found once. The sequenced sample was whole blood, obtained in connection with sensitization to the hapten diphenylcyclopropenone (DPC). These receptors were obtained from a woman aged 60 to 75 with alopecia areata. Some clones in this sample may be carry-over from other donors' samples. Each CDR3 is given with its conserved first and last residue. Fields, in order: D gene, V gene, clone size, J gene, CDR3 DNA, CDR3 protein. A D gene is named only where the DNA matches it firmly. Clone size, where shown, is once, few, many, or a class for clones that have expanded.

>NA|TRBV24-1|NA|TRBJ1-1
TGTGCCACCAGTGATTTCGCGAACACTGAAGCTTTCTTT
CATSDFANTEAFF
>NA|TRBV7-8|many|TRBJ2-2
TGTGCCAGCAGCTGGGGTGTCTTAAACACCGGGGAGCTGTTTTTT
CASSWGVLNTGELFF
>TRBD1|TRBV12-3/TRBV12-4|NA|TRBJ2-3
TGTGCCAGCAGTCCCCACAGGGGCTCACCCCGCACAGATACGCAGTATTTT
CASSPHRGSPRTDTQYF
>NA|TRBV29-1|NA|TRBJ2-3
TGCAGCGTCGAGCCTGTCCCCCTAACCTTTGGAGATACGCAGTATTTT
CSVEPVPLTFGDTQYF
>NA|TRBV18|many|TRBJ1-2
TGTGCCAGCTCGTCGGACAGCTACGATGGCTACACCTTC
CASSSDSYDGYTF
>TRBD2|TRBV7-3|NA|TRBJ2-5
TGTGCCAGCAGCCCCGGGACTAGCGTTTTAGAGACCCAGTACTTC
CASSPGTSVLETQYF
>TRBD2|TRBV4-2|NA|TRBJ2-5
TGTGTCAGCAGCCTCAGCGGGGGGGCCCAAGAGACCCAGTACTTC
CVSSLSGGAQETQYF
>NA|TRBV2|NA|TRBJ1-5
TGTGCCAGCAGTGTTTATAGCAATCAGCCCCAGCATTTT
CASSVYSNQPQHF
>NA|TRBV5-1|NA|TRBJ2-7
TGCGCCAGCAGCTTGGAAGGCGGGGCGCCCTACGAGCAGTACTTC
CASSLEGGAPYEQYF
>NA|TRBV7-2|many|TRBJ2-2
TGTGCCAGCAGCCCCGGCCTGGGGGCCGGGGAGCTGTTTTTT
CASSPGLGAGELFF
>TRBD2|TRBV20-1|NA|TRBJ2-3
TGCAGTGCTAGAGATCGGCTAGCGGGGGCAGATACGCAGTATTTT
CSARDRLAGADTQYF
>NA|TRBV5-1|many|TRBJ1-1
TGCGCCAGCAGCTTTGGCGTGACGGGGAACACTGAAGCTTTCTTT
CASSFGVTGNTEAFF
>NA|TRBV5-1|NA|TRBJ2-3
TGCGCCAGCAGCATCGGGACCCTCACAGATACGCAGTATTTT
CASSIGTLTDTQYF
>NA|TRBV5-6|NA|TRBJ2-7
TGTGCCAGCAGTTTACAGGCCCCCTACGAGCAGTACTTC
CASSLQAPYEQYF
>NA|TRBV6-6|many|TRBJ1-1
TGTGCCAGTTACTCCCCCGGTTTGAACACTGAAGCTTTCTTT
CASYSPGLNTEAFF
>NA|TRBV15|many|TRBJ1-3
TGTGCCACCAGCAGAGATATAGGCAGGGAGAGAAACACCATATATTTT
CATSRDIGRERNTIYF
>TRBD1|TRBV29-1|once|TRBJ2-3
TGCAGCACTCGATCGCCGGGACAGGGCACAGATACGCAGTATTTT
CSTRSPGQGTDTQYF
>NA|TRBV20-1|many|TRBJ1-5
TGCAGTGCTAGAGATTTTAGACAAGGCAATCAGCCCCAGCATTTT
CSARDFRQGNQPQHF
>TRBD2|TRBV5-1|NA|TRBJ2-4
TGCGCCAGCAGCTTGACTAGCGGGGATTTAAACATTCAGTACTTC
CASSLTSGDLNIQYF
>NA|TRBV3-1|many|TRBJ1-5
TGTGCCAGCAGCCAAGGGAATTCGGATCAGCCCCAGCATTTT
CASSQGNSDQPQHF
>NA|TRBV29-1|few|TRBJ2-5
TGCAGCGCTACGACAGTCCAAGAGACCCAGTACTTC
CSATTVQETQYF
>NA|TRBV2|few|TRBJ1-1
TGTGCCAGCAAGGGGGGCACCCGGATGGCCACTGAAGCTTTCTTT
CASKGGTRMATEAFF
>NA|TRBV30|few|TRBJ2-7
TGTGCCACGGACATTGCCTACGAGCAGTACTTC
CATDIAYEQYF
>NA|TRBV5-1|many|TRBJ1-1
TGCGCCAGCAGCTTGGCCCCCCGGACAGATATATCGGACACTGAAGCTTTCTTT
CASSLAPRTDISDTEAFF
>NA|TRBV5-1|NA|TRBJ1-1
TGCGCCAGCAGCCTTTTTCGATTGGGGGACACTGAAGCTTTCTTT
CASSLFRLGDTEAFF
>NA|TRBV3-1|few|TRBJ1-1
TGTGCCAGCAGCCAAGATAGGCAGGGTAACACTGAAGCTTTCTTT
CASSQDRQGNTEAFF